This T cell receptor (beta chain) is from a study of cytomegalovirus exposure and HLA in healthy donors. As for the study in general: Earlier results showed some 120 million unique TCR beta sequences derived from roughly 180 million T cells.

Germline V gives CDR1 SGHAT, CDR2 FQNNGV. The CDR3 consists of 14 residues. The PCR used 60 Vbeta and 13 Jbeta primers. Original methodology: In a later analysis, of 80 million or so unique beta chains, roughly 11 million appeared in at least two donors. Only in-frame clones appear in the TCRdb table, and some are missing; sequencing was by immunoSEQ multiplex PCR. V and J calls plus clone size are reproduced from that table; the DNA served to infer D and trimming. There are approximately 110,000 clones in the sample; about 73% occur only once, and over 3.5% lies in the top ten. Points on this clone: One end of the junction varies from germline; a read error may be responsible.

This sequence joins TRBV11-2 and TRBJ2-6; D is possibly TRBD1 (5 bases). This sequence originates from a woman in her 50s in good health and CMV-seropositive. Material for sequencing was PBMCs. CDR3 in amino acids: CASAQGSGANVLAF. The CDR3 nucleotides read TGTGCCAGCGCTCAGGGCTCTGGGGCCAACGTCCTGGCTTTC.